This T cell receptor beta chain was sequenced during a study of CD8 T cells in Susac syndrome. The authors reverse transcribed 0.5 to 1 ug RNA with random hexamers. TCRdb used MiXCR to reprocess the immunoSEQ multiplex PCR reads, holding one entry per CDR3 protein. The sample yields approximately 230,000 distinct CDR3 sequences, around 95% seen once. In the multiple sclerosis control group, patients were treatment-naive and had stable or active relapsing-remitting disease. V was shortened by 8 bases and J by 2 bases, with 9 bases between the two germline ends. CDR3 length: 12 amino acids. Germline values: CDR1 MNHEY, CDR2 SMNVEV (reference sequence).

The chain links TRBV27 to TRBJ1-2, with D possibly matching TRBD1 (5 bases). This TCR was recovered from a human donor with multiple sclerosis. The source material was CD4+ T cells from PBMCs. In DNA, the CDR3 is TGTGCCAGCCGGGACGCCAACTATGGCTACACCTTC. Translation: CASRDANYGYTF.